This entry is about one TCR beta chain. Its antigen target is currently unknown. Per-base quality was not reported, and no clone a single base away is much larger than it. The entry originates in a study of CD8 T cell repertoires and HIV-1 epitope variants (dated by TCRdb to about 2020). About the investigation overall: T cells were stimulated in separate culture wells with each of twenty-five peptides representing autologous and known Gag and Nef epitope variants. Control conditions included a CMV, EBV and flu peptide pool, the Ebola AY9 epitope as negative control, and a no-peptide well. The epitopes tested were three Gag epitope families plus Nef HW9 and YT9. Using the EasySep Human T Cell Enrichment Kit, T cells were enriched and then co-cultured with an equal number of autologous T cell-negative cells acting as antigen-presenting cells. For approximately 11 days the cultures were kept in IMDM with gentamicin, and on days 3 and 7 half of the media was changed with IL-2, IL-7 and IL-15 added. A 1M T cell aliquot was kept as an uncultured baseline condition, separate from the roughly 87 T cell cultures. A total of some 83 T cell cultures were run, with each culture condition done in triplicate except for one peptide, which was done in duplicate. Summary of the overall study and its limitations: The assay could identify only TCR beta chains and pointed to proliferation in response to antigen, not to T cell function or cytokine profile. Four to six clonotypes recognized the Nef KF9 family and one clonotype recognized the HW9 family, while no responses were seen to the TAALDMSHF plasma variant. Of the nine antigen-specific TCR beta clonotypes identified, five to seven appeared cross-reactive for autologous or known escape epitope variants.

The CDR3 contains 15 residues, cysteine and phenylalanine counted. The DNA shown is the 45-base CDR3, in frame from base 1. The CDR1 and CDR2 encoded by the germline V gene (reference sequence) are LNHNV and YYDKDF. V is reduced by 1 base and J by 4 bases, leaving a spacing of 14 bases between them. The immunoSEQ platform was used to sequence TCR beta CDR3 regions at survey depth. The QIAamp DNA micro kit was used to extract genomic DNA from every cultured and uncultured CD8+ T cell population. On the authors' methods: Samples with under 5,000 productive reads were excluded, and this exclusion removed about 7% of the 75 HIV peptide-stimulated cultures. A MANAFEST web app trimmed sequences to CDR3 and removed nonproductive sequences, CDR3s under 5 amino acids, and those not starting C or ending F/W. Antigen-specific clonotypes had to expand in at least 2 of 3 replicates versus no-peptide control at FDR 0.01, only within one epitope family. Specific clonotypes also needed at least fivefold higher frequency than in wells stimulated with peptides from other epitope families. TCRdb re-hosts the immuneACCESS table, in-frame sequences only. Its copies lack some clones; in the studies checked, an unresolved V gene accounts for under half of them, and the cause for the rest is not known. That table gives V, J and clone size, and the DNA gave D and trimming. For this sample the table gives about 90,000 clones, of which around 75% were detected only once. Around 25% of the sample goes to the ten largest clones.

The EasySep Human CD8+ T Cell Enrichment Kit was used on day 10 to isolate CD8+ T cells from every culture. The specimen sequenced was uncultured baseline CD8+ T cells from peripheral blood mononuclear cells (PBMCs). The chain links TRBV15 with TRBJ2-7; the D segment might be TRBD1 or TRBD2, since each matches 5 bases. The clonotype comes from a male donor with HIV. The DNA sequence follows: TGTGCCACCAGCAGAGGGGTAGGGGAGTCTTACGAGCAGTACTTC. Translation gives CATSRGVGESYEQYF.